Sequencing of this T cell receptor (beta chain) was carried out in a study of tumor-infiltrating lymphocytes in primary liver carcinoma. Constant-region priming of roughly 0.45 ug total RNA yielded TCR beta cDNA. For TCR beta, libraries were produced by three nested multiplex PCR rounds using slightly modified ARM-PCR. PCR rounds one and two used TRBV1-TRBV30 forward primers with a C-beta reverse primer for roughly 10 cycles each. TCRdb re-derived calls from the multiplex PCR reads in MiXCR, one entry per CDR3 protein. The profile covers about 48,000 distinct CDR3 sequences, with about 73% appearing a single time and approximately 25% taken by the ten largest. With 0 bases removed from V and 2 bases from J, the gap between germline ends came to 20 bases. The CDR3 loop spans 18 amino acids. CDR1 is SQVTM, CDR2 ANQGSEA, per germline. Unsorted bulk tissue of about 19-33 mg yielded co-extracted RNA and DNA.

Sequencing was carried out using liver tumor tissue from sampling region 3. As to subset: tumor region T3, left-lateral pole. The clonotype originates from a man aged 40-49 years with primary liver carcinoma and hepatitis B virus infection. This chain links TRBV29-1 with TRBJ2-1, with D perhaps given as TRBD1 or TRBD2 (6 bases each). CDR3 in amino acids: CSVEDISGALPPYNEQFF. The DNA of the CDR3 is TGCAGCGTTGAAGATATTTCGGGGGCTCTCCCACCCTACAATGAGCAGTTCTTC.